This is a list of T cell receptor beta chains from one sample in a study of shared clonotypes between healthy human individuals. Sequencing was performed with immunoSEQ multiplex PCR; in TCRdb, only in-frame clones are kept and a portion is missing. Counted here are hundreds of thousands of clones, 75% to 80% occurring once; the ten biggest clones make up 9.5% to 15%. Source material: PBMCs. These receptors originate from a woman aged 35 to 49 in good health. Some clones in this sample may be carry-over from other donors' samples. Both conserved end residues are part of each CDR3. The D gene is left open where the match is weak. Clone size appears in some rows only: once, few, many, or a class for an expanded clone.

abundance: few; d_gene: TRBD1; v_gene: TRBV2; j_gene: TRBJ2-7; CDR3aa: CASTREGGVYEQYF; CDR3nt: TGTGCCAGCACTCGAGAAGGGGGCGTCTACGAGCAGTACTTC
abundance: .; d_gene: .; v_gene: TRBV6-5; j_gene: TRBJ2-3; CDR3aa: CASREMGTDTQYF; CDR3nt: TGTGCCAGCAGGGAGATGGGCACAGATACGCAGTATTTT
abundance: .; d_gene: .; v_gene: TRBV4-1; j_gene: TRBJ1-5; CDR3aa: CASSQKSNLGNQPQHF; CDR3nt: TGCGCCAGCAGCCAGAAGTCGAATTTAGGAAATCAGCCCCAGCATTTT
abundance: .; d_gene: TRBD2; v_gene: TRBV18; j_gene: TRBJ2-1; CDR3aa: CASSPPGLAGGIEQFF; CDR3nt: TGTGCCAGCTCACCCCCGGGACTAGCGGGAGGGATTGAGCAGTTCTTC
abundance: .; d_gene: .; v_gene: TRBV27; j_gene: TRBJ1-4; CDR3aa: CASSSAGATNEKLFF; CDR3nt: TGTGCCAGCAGTTCGGCGGGGGCAACTAATGAAAAACTGTTTTTT
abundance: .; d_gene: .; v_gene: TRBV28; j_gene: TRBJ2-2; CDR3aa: CASTPAGTGELFF; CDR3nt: TGTGCCAGCACCCCGGCCGGCACCGGGGAGCTGTTTTTT
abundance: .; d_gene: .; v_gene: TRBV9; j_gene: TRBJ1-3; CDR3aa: CASSSGPLGNTIYF; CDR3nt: TGTGCCAGCAGCTCGGGGCCCCTCGGAAACACCATATATTTT
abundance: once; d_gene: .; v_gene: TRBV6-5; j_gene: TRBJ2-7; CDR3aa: CASNRVPGEQYF; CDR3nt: TGTGCCAGCAACAGGGTTCCGGGGGAGCAGTACTTC
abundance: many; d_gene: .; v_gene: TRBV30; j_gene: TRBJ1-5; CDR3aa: CAWSPQVDQPQHF; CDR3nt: TGTGCCTGGAGCCCTCAAGTGGATCAGCCCCAGCATTTT
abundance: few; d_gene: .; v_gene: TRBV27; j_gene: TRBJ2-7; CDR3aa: CASSPISGPYEQYF; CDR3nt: TGTGCCAGCAGCCCGATTAGCGGCCCTTACGAGCAGTACTTC
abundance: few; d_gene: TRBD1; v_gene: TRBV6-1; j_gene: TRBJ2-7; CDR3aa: CASSGTGGRPTYEQYF; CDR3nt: TGTGCCAGCAGTGGGACAGGGGGACGACCGACCTACGAGCAGTACTTC
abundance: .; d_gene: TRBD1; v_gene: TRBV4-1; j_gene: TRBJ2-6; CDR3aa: CASRYDQVTGTGANVLTF; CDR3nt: TGCGCCAGCCGTTACGATCAGGTGACAGGGACTGGGGCCAACGTCCTGACTTTC
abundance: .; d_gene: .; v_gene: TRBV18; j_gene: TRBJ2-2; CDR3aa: CASSTSSGSVNTGELFF; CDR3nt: TGTGCCAGCTCAACATCGTCGGGGAGTGTTAACACCGGGGAGCTGTTTTTT
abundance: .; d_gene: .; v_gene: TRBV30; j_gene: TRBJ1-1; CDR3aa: CAWSVGEGTEAFF; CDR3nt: .
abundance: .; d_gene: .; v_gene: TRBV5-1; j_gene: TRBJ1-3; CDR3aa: CASSAREMASGNTIYF; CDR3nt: TGCGCCAGCAGCGCCCGAGAGATGGCCTCTGGAAACACCATATATTTT
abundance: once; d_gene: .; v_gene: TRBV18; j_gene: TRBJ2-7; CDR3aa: CASSPYEGYEQYF; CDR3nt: TGTGCCAGCTCACCTTATGAGGGTTACGAGCAGTACTTC
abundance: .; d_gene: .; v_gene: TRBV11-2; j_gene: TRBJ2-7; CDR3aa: CASSLNRPTGGAREQYF; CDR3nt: TGTGCCAGCAGCTTAAATAGGCCTACCGGCGGGGCAAGGGAGCAGTACTTC
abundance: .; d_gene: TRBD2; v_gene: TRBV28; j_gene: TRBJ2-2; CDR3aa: CASRGGGTSLTGELFF; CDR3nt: TGTGCCAGCAGGGGGGGCGGGACTAGTCTCACCGGGGAGCTGTTTTTT
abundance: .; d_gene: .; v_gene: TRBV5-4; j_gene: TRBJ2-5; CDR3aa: CASSVDGSGETQYF; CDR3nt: TGTGCCAGCAGCGTTGACGGGAGTGGAGAGACCCAGTACTTC
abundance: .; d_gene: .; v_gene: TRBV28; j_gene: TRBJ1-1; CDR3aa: CASSLWGQNTEAFF; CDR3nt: TGTGCCAGCAGTTTATGGGGCCAGAACACTGAAGCTTTCTTT
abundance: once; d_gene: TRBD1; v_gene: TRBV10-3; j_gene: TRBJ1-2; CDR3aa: CAISAGTGLHYGYTF; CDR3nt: TGTGCCATCAGCGCCGGGACAGGCCTACACTATGGCTACACCTTC
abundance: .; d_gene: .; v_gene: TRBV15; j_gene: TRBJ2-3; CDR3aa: CATSTGYDTQYF; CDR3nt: TGTGCCACCAGCACTGGCTATGATACGCAGTATTTT
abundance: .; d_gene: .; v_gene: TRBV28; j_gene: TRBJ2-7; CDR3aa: CASSGGRGDSGEQYF; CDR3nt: TGTGCCAGCAGCGGGGGACGGGGTGACTCTGGAGAGCAGTACTTC
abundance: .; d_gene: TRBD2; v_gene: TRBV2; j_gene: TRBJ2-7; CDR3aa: CASSEWGLAGSEQYF; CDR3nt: TGTGCCAGCAGTGAATGGGGACTAGCGGGATCCGAGCAGTACTTC
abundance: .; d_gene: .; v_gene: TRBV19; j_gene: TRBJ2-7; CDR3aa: CASSAPTYEQYF; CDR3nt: TGTGCCAGTAGTGCTCCTACCTACGAGCAGTACTTC
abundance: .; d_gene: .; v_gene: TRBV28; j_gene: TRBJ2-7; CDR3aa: CASSPPLVSSYEQYF; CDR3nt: TGTGCCAGCAGTCCTCCCTTAGTTTCATCCTACGAGCAGTACTTC
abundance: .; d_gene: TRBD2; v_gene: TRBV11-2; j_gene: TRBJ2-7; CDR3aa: CASSPRLAKAYEQYF; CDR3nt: TGTGCCAGCAGCCCCCGACTAGCGAAAGCCTACGAGCAGTACTTC
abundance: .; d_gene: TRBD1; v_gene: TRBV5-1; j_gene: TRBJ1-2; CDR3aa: CASSNGQGGNYGYTF; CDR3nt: TGCGCCAGCAGCAACGGACAGGGGGGTAACTATGGCTACACCTTC
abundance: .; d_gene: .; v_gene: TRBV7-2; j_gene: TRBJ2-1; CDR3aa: CASSPTGTPRGNEQFF; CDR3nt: TGTGCCAGCAGCCCGACCGGGACCCCAAGAGGCAATGAGCAGTTCTTC
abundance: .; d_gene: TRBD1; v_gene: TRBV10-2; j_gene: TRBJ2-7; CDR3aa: CASSDYRGLYEQYF; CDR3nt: TGCGCCAGCAGTGATTACAGGGGCCTCTACGAGCAGTACTTC
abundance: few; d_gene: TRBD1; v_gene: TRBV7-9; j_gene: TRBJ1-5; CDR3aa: CASSAGGTQPQHF; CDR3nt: TGTGCCAGCTCGGCAGGGGGTACGCAGCCCCAGCATTTT
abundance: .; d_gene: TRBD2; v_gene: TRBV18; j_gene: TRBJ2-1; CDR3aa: CASSPPGTSGNYNEQFF; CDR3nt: TGTGCCAGCTCACCCCCCGGGACTAGCGGGAACTACAATGAGCAGTTCTTC
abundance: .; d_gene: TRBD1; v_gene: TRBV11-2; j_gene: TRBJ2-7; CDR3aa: CASSSSPGQGWNEQYF; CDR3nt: TGTGCCAGCAGCTCCTCTCCGGGACAGGGGTGGAACGAGCAGTACTTC
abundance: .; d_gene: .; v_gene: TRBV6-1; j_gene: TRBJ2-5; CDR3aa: CASSESQTGAQYF; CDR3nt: TGTGCCAGCAGTGAATCCCAAACCGGGGCCCAGTACTTC
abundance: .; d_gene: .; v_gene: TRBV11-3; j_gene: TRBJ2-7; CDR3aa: CASSFRGSYEQYF; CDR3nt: TGTGCCAGCAGCTTTAGGGGTTCCTACGAGCAGTACTTC
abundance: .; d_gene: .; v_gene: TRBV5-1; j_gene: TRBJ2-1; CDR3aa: CASSLPRINEQFF; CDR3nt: TGCGCCAGCAGCTTGCCCAGGATCAATGAGCAGTTCTTC
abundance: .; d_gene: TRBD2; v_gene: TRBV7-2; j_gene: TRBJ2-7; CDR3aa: CASSSTSGSAYEQYF; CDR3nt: TGTGCCAGCAGCTCAACTAGCGGGAGTGCCTACGAGCAGTACTTC
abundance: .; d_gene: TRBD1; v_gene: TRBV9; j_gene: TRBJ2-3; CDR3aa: CASSAGTGRNTDTQYF; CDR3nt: TGTGCCAGCAGCGCGGGGACAGGCCGAAACACAGATACGCAGTATTTT
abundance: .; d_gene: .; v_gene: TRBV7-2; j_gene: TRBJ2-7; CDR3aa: CASSLRPYEQYF; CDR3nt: TGTGCCAGCAGCTTACGTCCCTACGAGCAGTACTTC
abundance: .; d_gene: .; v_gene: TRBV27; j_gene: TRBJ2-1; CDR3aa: CASSFGSLPYNEQFF; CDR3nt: TGTGCCAGCAGTTTTGGGAGTCTGCCCTACAATGAGCAGTTCTTC
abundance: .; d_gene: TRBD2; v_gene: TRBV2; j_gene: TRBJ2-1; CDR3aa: CANFYPLADYNEQFF; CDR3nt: TGTGCCAACTTTTATCCCCTAGCGGATTACAATGAGCAGTTCTTC